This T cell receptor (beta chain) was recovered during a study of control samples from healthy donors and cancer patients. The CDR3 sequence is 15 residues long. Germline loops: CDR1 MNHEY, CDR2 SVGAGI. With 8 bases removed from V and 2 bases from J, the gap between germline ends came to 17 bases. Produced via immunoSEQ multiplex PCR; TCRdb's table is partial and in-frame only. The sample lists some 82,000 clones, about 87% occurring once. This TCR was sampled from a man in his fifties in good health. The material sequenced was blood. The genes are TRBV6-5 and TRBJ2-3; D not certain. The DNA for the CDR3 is TGTGCCAGCTCTCTCAGAGGCACCTTCACAGATACGCAGTATTTT. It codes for CASSLRGTFTDTQYF.